One and the same sample provided the 13 T cell receptor beta chains below, sequenced in a study of CD8 T cells in Susac syndrome. A quantity of about 0.5 to 1 ug RNA underwent reverse transcription using random hexamers. TCRdb processed the immunoSEQ multiplex PCR reads anew with MiXCR; each CDR3 protein has one entry. The sample has about 90,000 distinct CDR3 sequences; approximately 96% are singletons. Sequencing used CD8+ T cells from PBMCs. These receptors were taken from a human donor with Susac syndrome.

The chain couples TRBV9 to TRBJ2-7; D remains unclear. Trimming took off 3 bases at V and 2 bases at J, with 12 bases between the two ends. This CDR3 has 14 residues. CDR1 and CDR2 from the germline V gene are SGDLS and YYNGEE. CDR3 DNA sequence: TGTGCCAGCAGCGCCGGACCGAACACCTACGAGCAGTACTTC. It translates to CASSAGPNTYEQYF.

The gene calls are TRBV4-1 and TRBJ2-7; 9 positions agree with TRBD1. Germline V CDR1 and CDR2: MGHRA, YSYEKL. Trimming at V came to 3 bases and at J to 7 bases, leaving 10 bases not matched to a gene. The length of the CDR3 is 15 residues. The CDR3 region is CASSQAIDRGLEQYF. CDR3 coding DNA: TGCGCCAGCAGCCAGGCCATCGACAGGGGGTTGGAGCAGTACTTC.

This sequence joins TRBV7-8 and TRBJ2-5, with a possible D match to TRBD2 (6 bases). V was clipped by 4 bases and J by 5 bases, with 14 bases between them. The CDR3 is 14 amino acids. Germline CDR1 reads SGHVS; CDR2 reads FQNEAQ. The CDR3 is CASSSAEGPETQYF. CDR3 coding DNA: TGTGCCAGCAGCTCGGCGGAGGGTCCGGAGACCCAGTACTTC.

The rearrangement links TRBV5-4 to TRBJ1-2; 7 nucleotides match TRBD1. Germline CDR1 and CDR2: SGHNT and YYREEE (reference sequence). V trimming: 4 bases; J trimming: 2 bases; junction bases outside the gene matches: 2. The CDR3 consists of 13 residues. Here the CDR3 DNA reads TGTGCCAGCAGCCAGGGGGGAAACTATGGCTACACCTTC. Its translation is CASSQGGNYGYTF.

This chain connects TRBV29-1 to TRBJ2-5; D gene unclear. V was cut by 2 bases and J by 5 bases, with 12 bases left in between. Germline CDR1 and CDR2: SQVTM and ANQGSEA. CDR3 length: 13 amino acids. The CDR3 DNA reads TGCAGCGTTGAACTGGGCAAGAGGGAGACCCAGTACTTC. Residues: CSVELGKRETQYF.

The chain links TRBV4-1 to TRBJ1-2; TRBD1 agrees at 9 bases. V was clipped by 4 bases and J by 7 bases; unmatched bases: 10. Germline loops: CDR1 MGHRA, CDR2 YSYEKL. The CDR3 spans 15 residues. CDR3 DNA: TGCGCCAGCAGCCGAGAGGGACAGGGCCCCTCTGGCTACACCTTC. Translated: CASSREGQGPSGYTF.

The chain carries TRBV5-6 and TRBJ2-5; TRBD1 aligns across 9 bases. The CDR3 spans 14 residues. In germline, CDR1 is SGHDT, CDR2 YYEEEE. The V and J ends lost 4 bases and 5 bases, in that order; junction bases with no gene match: 6. This CDR3 reads CASSQDRGSETQYF. The CDR3 DNA reads as TGTGCCAGCAGCCAAGACAGGGGGTCGGAGACCCAGTACTTC.

The chain joins TRBV2 to TRBJ1-5, with D tentatively TRBD1 (6 bases). From germline, CDR1 is SNHLY and CDR2 FYNNEI. V shed 7 bases and J shed 9 bases, with 19 bases lying between them. This CDR3 region has 14 residues. The CDR3 is CASTGSGGGGPQHF. CDR3 nucleotides: TGTGCCAGCACTGGAAGCGGGGGAGGGGGGCCCCAGCATTTT. The full variable domain, in which reference TRBV2 and TRBJ1-5 provide the parts outside the CDR3, is EPEVTQTPSHQVTQMGQEVILRCVPISNHLYFYWYRQILGQKVEFLVSFYNNEISEKSEIFDDQFSVERPDGSNFTLKIRSTKLEDSAMYFCASTGSGGGGPQHFGDGTRLSIL.

The genes are TRBV19 and TRBJ2-3; D not resolved. The CDR3 spans 14 residues. V was trimmed by 5 bases and J by 0 bases, leaving 9 bases between them. Germline assignment: CDR1 LNHDA and CDR2 SQIVND (reference sequence). This CDR3 reads CASSLMESTDTQYF. For the CDR3, the DNA is TGTGCCAGTAGTCTCATGGAGAGCACAGATACGCAGTATTTT.

CDR3 DNA: TGCAGTGCCCCTCTCAACAGGGGGCGTAATTCACCCCTCCACTTT. This gives the protein CSAPLNRGRNSPLHF. This chain uses TRBV20-1 with TRBJ1-6; TRBD1 matches at 9 bases. The V gene's germline CDR1 is DFQATT and CDR2 SNEGSKA (reference sequence). This CDR3 spans 15 amino acids. Trimming cost V 6 bases and J 6 bases; bases outside gene matches: 9.

V gene TRBV30 combines with J gene TRBJ1-2; TRBD1 matches at 11 bases. After removal of 5 bases from V and 8 bases from J, the junction contained 7 bases not matched to a gene. The CDR3 has 13 amino acids. Germline V gene data show CDR1 as GTSNPN and CDR2 as SVGIG (reference sequence). The CDR3 loop is CAWVGQGAFGYTF. The CDR3 DNA sequence: TGTGCCTGGGTTGGACAGGGGGCGTTCGGCTACACCTTC.

The V and J genes are TRBV15 and TRBJ2-3; the D is unclear. V dropped 5 bases and J dropped 5 bases, with 11 bases sitting between them. The CDR3 spans 13 residues. The germline CDR1 and CDR2 sequences are LNHNV and YYDKDF (reference sequence). CDR3 in amino acids: CATSPSGRDTQYF. CDR3 sequence (DNA): TGTGCCACCAGCCCGTCCGGCAGAGATACGCAGTATTTT. Based on the CDR3 plus reference TRBV15 and TRBJ2-3, the full variable domain is DAMVIQNPRYQVTQFGKPVTLSCSQTLNHNVMYWYQQKSSQAPKLLFHYYDKDFNNEADTPDNFQSRRPNTSFCFLDIRSPGLGDTAMYLCATSPSGRDTQYFGPGTRLTVL.

The V and J genes are TRBV4-3 and TRBJ1-2; TRBD1 aligns across 10 bases. The CDR3 has 17 amino acids. Germline V lookup: CDR1 LGHNA, CDR2 YSLEER. V was pared by 1 base and J by 5 bases, with 10 bases of the junction left unmatched. CDR3 protein: CASSQGLRDRGVYGYTF. DNA for the CDR3: TGCGCCAGCAGCCAAGGTCTAAGGGACAGGGGAGTATATGGCTACACCTTC.